The rows below give T cell receptor beta chains drawn from one sample of a study of cytomegalovirus exposure and HLA in healthy donors. TCRdb's copy holds only in-frame clones and misses some; the assay was immunoSEQ multiplex PCR. Its clone listing holds 60,000 to 80,000 clones. Material: PBMCs. These receptors all come from a boy aged 5 to 17 in good health and CMV-seronegative. The CDR3 runs from the conserved cysteine through the conserved F or W. D genes are given only for firm matches.

J gene: TRBJ2-1; D gene: TRBD2; V gene: TRBV10-1; CDR3 protein: CAMISGLGNNEQFF; CDR3 DNA: TGCGCCATGATTAGCGGGCTCGGTAACAATGAGCAGTTCTTC
J gene: TRBJ1-1; D gene: .; V gene: TRBV20-1; CDR3 protein: CSALGSRAFF; CDR3 DNA: TGCAGTGCTCTAGGCTCTAGAGCTTTCTTT
J gene: TRBJ2-5; D gene: TRBD2; V gene: TRBV7-7; CDR3 protein: CASSLDGRETQYF; CDR3 DNA: TGTGCCAGCAGCTTAGACGGGAGGGAGACCCAGTACTTC
J gene: TRBJ1-1; D gene: .; V gene: TRBV6-5; CDR3 protein: CASRRPDSNTEAFF; CDR3 DNA: TGTGCCAGCCGCCGGCCGGACTCAAACACTGAAGCTTTCTTT
J gene: TRBJ1-2; D gene: TRBD1; V gene: TRBV11-2; CDR3 protein: CASSLSDRALGYTF; CDR3 DNA: TGTGCCAGCAGCTTATCCGACAGGGCACTTGGCTACACCTTC
J gene: TRBJ2-7; D gene: TRBD1; V gene: TRBV9; CDR3 protein: CASSVGGTGSGEQYF; CDR3 DNA: TGTGCCAGCAGCGTAGGTGGGACAGGAAGTGGCGAGCAGTACTTC
J gene: TRBJ1-2; D gene: .; V gene: TRBV4-3; CDR3 protein: CASSQDTQKGGYTF; CDR3 DNA: TGCGCCAGCAGCCAAGATACCCAGAAGGGGGGCTACACCTTC
J gene: TRBJ1-3; D gene: .; V gene: TRBV6-1; CDR3 protein: CASSSGSGNTIYF; CDR3 DNA: TGTGCCAGCAGCTCAGGGTCTGGAAACACCATATATTTT
J gene: TRBJ1-1; D gene: .; V gene: TRBV19; CDR3 protein: CASSIGLRQENTEAFF; CDR3 DNA: TGTGCCAGTAGTATAGGCCTCAGGCAGGAGAACACTGAAGCTTTCTTT
J gene: TRBJ1-2; D gene: .; V gene: TRBV4-3; CDR3 protein: CASSQDRAPGYGYTF; CDR3 DNA: TGCGCCAGCAGCCAAGACAGGGCCCCGGGCTATGGCTACACCTTC
J gene: TRBJ2-7; D gene: TRBD1; V gene: TRBV5-6; CDR3 protein: CASSTMKTDRAFHEQYF; CDR3 DNA: TGTGCCAGCAGCACGATGAAGACGGACAGGGCGTTCCACGAGCAGTACTTC
J gene: TRBJ1-2; D gene: TRBD1; V gene: TRBV7-8; CDR3 protein: CASSLTGQGLSGYTF; CDR3 DNA: TGTGCCAGCAGCTTAACGGGACAGGGATTAAGTGGCTACACCTTC
J gene: TRBJ2-3; D gene: .; V gene: TRBV11-1; CDR3 protein: CASSFGASSTDTQYF; CDR3 DNA: TGTGCCAGCAGCTTTGGGGCCTCTAGCACAGATACGCAGTATTTT
J gene: TRBJ1-2; D gene: .; V gene: TRBV6-4; CDR3 protein: CASSPTWNNYGYTF; CDR3 DNA: TGTGCCAGCAGCCCGACATGGAATAACTATGGCTACACCTTC
J gene: TRBJ1-1; D gene: .; V gene: TRBV7-3; CDR3 protein: CASSLEGGNTEAFF; CDR3 DNA: TGTGCCAGCAGCTTAGAAGGGGGTAACACTGAAGCTTTCTTT
J gene: TRBJ2-5; D gene: TRBD2; V gene: TRBV27; CDR3 protein: CASSLGGGGAQTQYF; CDR3 DNA: TGTGCCAGCAGTTTGGGGGGCGGGGGGGCCCAGACCCAGTACTTC
J gene: TRBJ2-2; D gene: .; V gene: TRBV5-1; CDR3 protein: CASSLGAPNTGELFF; CDR3 DNA: TGCGCCAGCAGCTTGGGGGCGCCGAACACCGGGGAGCTGTTTTTT
J gene: TRBJ1-6; D gene: TRBD1; V gene: TRBV30; CDR3 protein: CAWSVRQGDSPLHF; CDR3 DNA: TGTGCCTGGAGTGTTCGACAGGGGGATTCACCCCTCCACTTT
J gene: TRBJ2-7; D gene: .; V gene: TRBV6-1; CDR3 protein: CASSEYSSYEQYF; CDR3 DNA: TGTGCCAGCAGTGAATATAGCTCCTACGAGCAGTACTTC
J gene: TRBJ2-7; D gene: TRBD1; V gene: TRBV5-1; CDR3 protein: CASSSGTGAYEQYF; CDR3 DNA: TGCGCCAGCAGCTCCGGGACAGGGGCGTACGAGCAGTACTTC
J gene: TRBJ1-2; D gene: .; V gene: TRBV29-1; CDR3 protein: CSVDGFNYGYTF; CDR3 DNA: TGCAGCGTTGATGGCTTTAACTATGGCTACACCTTC
J gene: TRBJ2-7; D gene: .; V gene: TRBV6-1; CDR3 protein: CASRRGEGAYEQYF; CDR3 DNA: TGTGCCAGCAGGCGGGGAGAGGGAGCCTACGAGCAGTACTTC
J gene: TRBJ2-1; D gene: TRBD2; V gene: TRBV9; CDR3 protein: CASSVVGLAGFSYNEQFF; CDR3 DNA: TGTGCCAGCAGCGTAGTGGGGCTAGCGGGGTTCTCCTACAATGAGCAGTTCTTC
J gene: TRBJ1-5; D gene: TRBD1; V gene: TRBV4-3; CDR3 protein: CASSRGQGPGQPQHF; CDR3 DNA: TGCGCCAGCAGCCGAGGACAGGGTCCAGGGCAGCCCCAGCATTTT
J gene: TRBJ1-5; D gene: .; V gene: TRBV15; CDR3 protein: CATSRDGFGEFQPQHF; CDR3 DNA: TGTGCCACCAGCAGAGATGGCTTCGGGGAGTTTCAGCCCCAGCATTTT
J gene: TRBJ2-7; D gene: .; V gene: TRBV4-2; CDR3 protein: CASSQDPQGTYEQYF; CDR3 DNA: TGTGCCAGCAGCCAAGATCCCCAGGGAACGTACGAGCAGTACTTC
J gene: TRBJ1-1; D gene: .; V gene: TRBV28; CDR3 protein: CATINPPSGLMLMNTEAFF; CDR3 DNA: TGTGCCACCATAAACCCCCCCTCGGGACTTATGCTAATGAACACTGAAGCTTTCTTT
J gene: TRBJ2-7; D gene: TRBD1; V gene: TRBV30; CDR3 protein: CAWNSGTGSSYEQYF; CDR3 DNA: TGTGCCTGGAACTCCGGGACAGGGAGCTCCTACGAGCAGTACTTC
J gene: TRBJ1-2; D gene: .; V gene: TRBV7-9; CDR3 protein: CASSRVARPRKGDGYTF; CDR3 DNA: TGTGCCAGCAGCCGAGTCGCCAGGCCGCGGAAAGGGGATGGCTACACCTTC
J gene: TRBJ1-1; D gene: .; V gene: TRBV30; CDR3 protein: CAWSAGMHTEAFF; CDR3 DNA: TGTGCCTGGAGTGCCGGGATGCACACTGAAGCTTTCTTT
J gene: TRBJ2-7; D gene: .; V gene: TRBV29-1; CDR3 protein: CSVEILEGTSSYEQYF; CDR3 DNA: TGCAGCGTTGAAATTCTGGAGGGTACCAGCTCCTACGAGCAGTACTTC
J gene: TRBJ2-4; D gene: .; V gene: TRBV7-9; CDR3 protein: CASSHLTGNIQYF; CDR3 DNA: TGTGCCAGCAGCCACCTAACGGGAAACATTCAGTACTTC